This TCR beta chain comes out of a study of T cells in Graves' hyperthyroidism and ophthalmopathy. Findings of the study overall: A median about 6.2 months before onset, the model predicted ophthalmopathy. Ophthalmopathy was distinguished from stable hyperthyroidism by 13 V-J signatures.

Researchers took RNA transcripts and amplified the TCR beta CDR3 regions from them. HTBI primers were the set used in a first-round RT-PCR of the TCR CDR3. TCRdb fed the multiplex PCR reads into MiXCR, producing one record per CDR3 protein. The sample carries about 380,000 distinct CDR3 sequences, 13% recorded once. Hyperthyroidism had been newly diagnosed in patients aged 18 to 65, and its duration was under 2 months. In making diagnoses, clinical symptoms, serum thyroxine and TRAb, thyroid ultrasound and orbital computed tomography were all used. This clonotype was detected once. Antigen: not known. This receptor was obtained from a man in his thirties or forties with Graves' hyperthyroidism that later progressed to Graves' ophthalmopathy. Sequenced material: blood.

The CDR3 reads CASSGTSGTEQFF. Written as DNA, the CDR3 is TGTGCCAGCAGCGGGACTAGCGGTACCGAGCAGTTCTTC. The chain carries TRBV5-4 and TRBJ2-1; 11 positions match TRBD2. Germline CDR1 SGHNT, CDR2 YYREEE (reference sequence). The CDR3 runs to 13 residues. V dropped 4 bases and J dropped 10; count of bases not matched to a gene: 4.